The T cell receptor (beta chain) under discussion was sequenced for a study of CD8+ T cells in alopecia areata. Study information: Treated patients swallowed 5 to 10 mg of oral tofacitinib twice daily. Study results and caveats: Expanded CD8+ clones among the top 100, and scalp clonality, were significantly decreased by tofacitinib.

This CDR3 contains 14 residues. Germline values: CDR1 GTSNPN, CDR2 SVGIG (reference sequence). After removal of 1 base from V and 9 bases from J, the junction contained 7 bases not matched to a gene. This clone was detected a few times. Its antigen is not known. Following extraction, RNA underwent reverse transcription to cDNA, which served as the sequencing template. Generated by immunoSEQ multiplex PCR, the TCRdb table keeps only in-frame clones and is missing some. The sample consists of roughly 200,000 clones, about 60% of them appearing once. Treatment: oral pan-JAK inhibitor, 5-10 mg twice daily.

The chain combines TRBV30 with TRBJ1-5, with TRBD1 matching 9 bases. This clonotype originated in a human donor with alopecia areata. Specimen: CD8+ T cells sorted from blood, collected at week 24, from a patient treated with tofacitinib. The DNA of the CDR3 is TGTGCCTGGAGTGCGGGACAGGGTAGAACGCCCCAGCATTTT. It is translated as CAWSAGQGRTPQHF.